These T cell receptor beta chains were read from a single sample in a study of shared clonotypes between healthy human individuals. This table comes from immunoSEQ multiplex PCR, and its TCRdb copy is limited to in-frame clones, with some not included. The table records 500,000 to 650,000 clones, around 77% of them present only once. Sequenced sample: PBMCs. All receptors derive from a middle-aged woman in good health. Some clones in this sample may be carry-over from other donors' samples. CDR3s include the opening cysteine and the closing phenylalanine or tryptophan. The D gene is left open where the match is weak. Size values are once, few and many counts, or a class for expanded clones, and some rows have none.

>NA|TRBV4-3|TRBD1|TRBJ2-7
CASSPGGGYEQYF
TGCGCCAGCAGCCCAGGGGGCGGCTACGAGCAGTACTTC
>NA|TRBV9|NA|TRBJ1-1
CASSSGLGSRTETEAFF
TGTGCCAGCAGCTCGGGTTTAGGTTCACGGACGGAGACTGAAGCTTTCTTT
>NA|TRBV19|TRBD1|TRBJ1-2
CASNDAGQWSGYTF
TGTGCCAGTAATGACGCGGGACAGTGGAGTGGCTACACCTTC
>NA|TRBV10-3|TRBD2|TRBJ2-3
CAIRPSGVTDTQYF
TGTGCCATCAGACCCAGCGGGGTCACAGATACGCAGTATTTT
>NA|TRBV7-9|TRBD2|TRBJ2-1
CASSSSGIYNEQFF
TGTGCCAGCAGCTCTAGCGGAATCTACAATGAGCAGTTCTTC
>NA|TRBV4-1|NA|TRBJ2-6
CASSSLSGANVLTF
TGCGCCAGCAGCAGCCTCTCTGGGGCCAACGTCCTGACTTTC
>NA|TRBV7-2|NA|TRBJ2-7
CASSLEIGGYEQYF
TGTGCCAGCAGCTTAGAAATTGGCGGCTACGAGCAGTACTTC
>NA|TRBV15|TRBD1|TRBJ1-2
CATSGGTGDYGYTF
TGTGCCACCAGCGGTGGGACAGGAGACTATGGCTACACCTTC
>NA|TRBV4-3|NA|TRBJ1-5
CASSQAAYDQPQHF
TGCGCCAGCAGCCAAGCTGCATACGATCAGCCCCAGCATTTT
>NA|TRBV7-3|NA|TRBJ2-7
CASSLGVGEAYEQYF
TGTGCCAGCAGCTTAGGGGTGGGGGAAGCCTACGAGCAGTACTTC
>NA|TRBV29-1|TRBD1|TRBJ2-7
CSASGTERYEQYF
TGCAGCGCATCCGGGACAGAGCGCTACGAGCAGTACTTC
>NA|TRBV5-1|TRBD1|TRBJ1-2
CASSGDSRYTF
TGCGCCAGCAGCGGGGACAGTCGCTACACCTTC
>NA|TRBV9|TRBD2|TRBJ2-7
CASSSSGRAYEQYF
TGTGCCAGCAGCTCTAGCGGGAGGGCCTACGAGCAGTACTTC
>NA|TRBV19|TRBD2|TRBJ2-1
CASSPGTNYNEQFF
TGTGCCAGTAGTCCCGGGACTAACTACAATGAGCAGTTCTTC
>NA|TRBV2|TRBD2|TRBJ2-1
CASTWGGLYNEQFF
TGTGCCAGCACCTGGGGGGGACTTTACAATGAGCAGTTCTTC
>NA|TRBV2|NA|TRBJ1-5
CASSGGRRSNQPQHF
TGTGCCAGCAGTGGGGGACGCAGGAGCAATCAGCCCCAGCATTTT
>few|TRBV12-2|NA|TRBJ2-6
CASRTHGQVRYSGANVLTF
TGTGCAAGTCGCACCCACGGGCAGGTACGATACTCTGGGGCCAACGTCCTGACTTTC
>NA|TRBV7-3|NA|TRBJ2-6
CASSSSGSGANVLTF
TGTGCCAGCAGCTCCTCGGGCTCTGGGGCCAACGTCCTGACTTTC
>NA|TRBV30|TRBD1|TRBJ2-7
CAWRHPGQGAGEQYF
TGTGCCTGGAGGCACCCGGGACAGGGGGCGGGGGAGCAGTACTTC
>NA|TRBV21-1|NA|TRBJ2-2
CATPGGTGELFF
TGTGCCACCCCTGGGGGAACCGGGGAGCTGTTTTTT